A selection of T cell receptor beta chains follows, all from one sample in a study of shared clonotypes between healthy human individuals. Produced via immunoSEQ multiplex PCR; TCRdb's table is partial and in-frame only. The table lists hundreds of thousands of clones, roughly 97% of them singletons. The specimen sequenced was naive CD4+ T cells sorted from blood. These receptors were obtained from a woman aged 30 to 39 in good health. CDR3s include the opening cysteine and the closing phenylalanine or tryptophan. A D gene is named only where the DNA matches it firmly. Clone size appears in some rows only: once, few, many, or a class for an expanded clone.

clone size	D gene	V gene	CDR3 length	J gene	CDR3 DNA	CDR3 protein
-	TRBD2	TRBV11-1	15	TRBJ2-1	TGTGCCAGCAGTTCAGCGGGGACCCCAAACAATGAGCAGTTCTTC	CASSSAGTPNNEQFF
-	-	TRBV7-9	14	TRBJ1-2	TGTGCCAGCAGCTTAGCTCCAGGGTCATATGGCTACACCTTC	CASSLAPGSYGYTF
once	-	TRBV10-1	14	TRBJ1-1	TGCGCCAGCAGTGAGTCGGGGGTTGTTACTGAAGCTTTCTTT	CASSESGVVTEAFF
-	-	TRBV28	13	TRBJ1-6	TGTGCCAGCAGGTACGGGACGCGACCGCCCCTCCACTTT	CASRYGTRPPLHF
-	TRBD2	TRBV28	19	TRBJ2-2	TGTGCCAGCTCAACCCCCTGGGGTAGCGGGAGTATTCGTGGCGGGGAGCTGTTTTTT	CASSTPWGSGSIRGGELFF
-	-	TRBV28	12	TRBJ2-3	TGTGCCAGCAGTGGGGAGGTGGTTACGCAGTATTTT	CASSGEVVTQYF
-	-	TRBV19	14	TRBJ2-5	TGTGCCCGCACCTTCGAAGAAAGGCCAAAGACCCAGTACTTC	CARTFEERPKTQYF
-	TRBD1	TRBV25-1	18	TRBJ1-4	TGTGCCAGCAGTGAATCTCCGGGACAGGGTTTAACTAATGAAAAACTGTTTTTT	CASSESPGQGLTNEKLFF
-	-	TRBV6-1	14	TRBJ2-3	TGTGCCAGCACCCAAGGGGAGCACCCGGGTACGCAGTATTTT	CASTQGEHPGTQYF
-	-	TRBV15	18	TRBJ2-3	TGTGCCACCAGCAGAGATGCCCTCGGACGACCACGCACAGATACGCAGTATTTT	CATSRDALGRPRTDTQYF
-	-	TRBV28	13	TRBJ2-2	TGTGCCAGCAGTTTCGGGGGAACCGGGGAGCTGTTTTTT	CASSFGGTGELFF
-	TRBD2	TRBV7-9	18	TRBJ2-3	TGTGCCAGCAGCTACAAACGCACAGCGGGAGGGTACACAGATACGCAGTATTTT	CASSYKRTAGGYTDTQYF
-	TRBD1	TRBV11-2	13	TRBJ1-2	TGTGCCAGCAGCCCAAGGACAGGATATGGCTACACCTTC	CASSPRTGYGYTF
-	TRBD1	TRBV5-4	15	TRBJ2-7	TGTGCCAGCAGCATGGGACAGGAATCAATTTACGAGCAGTACTTC	CASSMGQESIYEQYF
-	-	TRBV7-9	13	TRBJ1-1	TGTGCCAGCAGCTTTCACGGGAACACTGAAGCTTTCTTT	CASSFHGNTEAFF
-	-	TRBV19	15	TRBJ2-1	TGTGCCAGTAGTAGGGGACACCGCTCCTACAATGAGCAGTTCTTC	CASSRGHRSYNEQFF
-	-	TRBV6-5	15	TRBJ2-7	TGTGCCAGCAGGCGCCGGGACACCACAACCTACGAGCAGTACTTC	CASRRRDTTTYEQYF
-	-	TRBV28	14	TRBJ2-1	TGTGCCAGCGGCTTATCGGGAGTCGGGAATGAGCAGTTCTTC	CASGLSGVGNEQFF
-	TRBD1	TRBV5-1	15	TRBJ1-5	TGCGCCAGCAGCTCCGGGACAGGGGGCAATCAGCCCCAGCATTTT	CASSSGTGGNQPQHF
-	-	TRBV14	16	TRBJ2-3	TGTGCCAGCAGCCAAGATTACGGACCCCCCACAGATACGCAGTATTTT	CASSQDYGPPTDTQYF